The 28 T cell receptor beta chains below come from one sample, sequenced in a study of blood T cells in healthy people across ages. A second PCR, run for roughly 7 to 12 cycles, used a sample-barcoded 5' primer plus a J-beta primer mix. TCRdb re-analysed the 5' RACE reads in MiXCR, keeping a single row per CDR3 protein. The sample lists about 1.4 million distinct CDR3 sequences; around 59% were seen once. The sample taken for sequencing was blood. Receptor source: a man in his late teens or twenties in good health.

The chain recombines TRBV5-6 with TRBJ2-1, with TRBD2 as a possible D gene (6 bases). Trimming left V 5 bases short and J 2 bases short, with 11 bases between. The CDR3 has 14 amino acids. CDR1 is SGHDT, CDR2 YYEEEE, per germline. The CDR3 protein is CASRPGVAYNEQFF. CDR3 DNA: TGTGCCAGCAGGCCGGGGGTCGCCTACAATGAGCAGTTCTTC.

This chain joins TRBV7-9 and TRBJ2-1; D possibly matches TRBD1 or TRBD2 (6 bases each). The V end was cut by 5 bases, the J end by 9 bases, with 20 bases between. The CDR3 has 15 amino acids. Germline loops: CDR1 SEHNR, CDR2 FQNEAQ (reference sequence). CDR3 protein: CASSQRGEARSEQFF. CDR3 coding DNA: TGTGCCAGCAGCCAAAGGGGGGAGGCTCGCTCTGAGCAGTTCTTC.

The chain uses TRBV12-3 or TRBV12-4 and TRBJ2-3, with 8 positions matching TRBD2. Germline trimming cut 7 bases from V and 2 bases from J; bases unmatched to any gene: 23. The length of the CDR3 is 20 residues. As DNA, the CDR3 is TGTGCCAGCAAATCCACCCGGGTCGGGACTAGGAGGGGCCACACAGATACGCAGTATTTT. It is translated as CASKSTRVGTRRGHTDTQYF.

The chain joins TRBV4-3 to TRBJ2-7, with D possibly TRBD2 on 6 matching bases. Germline-derived CDR1 and CDR2 are LGHNA and YSLEER. Trimming pared 4 bases from V and 4 bases from J, leaving 14 bases between. The CDR3 sequence is 14 residues long. The CDR3 here is CASSPTLEGYEQYF. The CDR3, as DNA: TGCGCCAGCAGCCCTACCCTGGAGGGGTACGAGCAGTACTTC.

A few counts support this clonotype. The rearrangement links TRBV7-2 to TRBJ2-1; the D gene is possibly TRBD1 (6 bases). The length of the CDR3 is 12 residues. The V end lost 8 bases, the J end lost 5 bases, and 10 bases lay between the germline ends. Germline lookup yields CDR1 SGHTA and CDR2 FQGNSA. Here the CDR3 DNA reads TGTGCCAGCCCGGACAGCCACAATGAGCAGTTCTTC. Translation gives CASPDSHNEQFF.

The rearrangement joins TRBV15 to TRBJ2-1; 14 nucleotides match TRBD2. This CDR3 is 14 amino acids long. Germline V gives CDR1 LNHNV, CDR2 YYDKDF (reference sequence). J lost 7 bases, V lost 5 bases, and 1 base had no gene match. The CDR3: CATSRLAGGNEQFF. CDR3 nucleotides: TGTGCCACCAGCCGACTAGCGGGAGGGAATGAGCAGTTCTTC.

This clonotype was counted a few times. The rearrangement joins TRBV28 to TRBJ2-5, with D possibly TRBD2 on 5 matching bases. Germline lookup yields CDR1 MDHEN and CDR2 SYDVKM. V was shortened by 2 bases and J by 4 bases, with 14 bases between the two germline ends. There are 15 residues in the CDR3. CDR3 residues: CASSLLAGGSETQYF. The CDR3 DNA follows: TGTGCCAGCAGTTTACTAGCCGGAGGTTCAGAGACCCAGTACTTC.

This rearrangement joins TRBV7-9 to TRBJ1-1; possibly TRBD1 for D (5 bases). The V end was cut by 2 bases, the J end by 1 base, with 8 bases between. This CDR3 spans 14 amino acids. Germline CDR1 SEHNR, CDR2 FQNEAQ (reference sequence). The CDR3 DNA reads as TGTGCCAGCAGCTTACACGGGGGGAACACTGAAGCTTTCTTT. It encodes CASSLHGGNTEAFF.

V is TRBV5-1 and J is TRBJ1-2, with D perhaps TRBD1 (6 bases). The CDR3 consists of 16 residues. In germline, CDR1 is SGHRS, CDR2 YFSETQ. V lost 0 bases and J 1 base, leaving 13 bases between the germline ends. In DNA, the CDR3 is TGCGCCAGCAGCTTGGTCTCAGGGGCCTTTAACTATGGCTACACCTTC. As protein: CASSLVSGAFNYGYTF.

The J gene is TRBJ1-2, the V gene TRBV4-1; maybe TRBD1 (5 bases). The V gene lost 6 bases and the J gene lost 1 base, with 12 bases spanning the gap. Per the germline V gene, CDR1 is MGHRA and CDR2 is YSYEKL. This CDR3 is built from 14 residues. The CDR3 loop reads CASRGGPYNYGYTF. CDR3 DNA sequence: TGCGCCAGCAGGGGGGGACCTTATAACTATGGCTACACCTTC.

The chain recombines TRBV4-2 with TRBJ1-6, with D unclear. Trimming removed 0 bases at V and 6 bases at J, with 12 bases between. Germline V gives CDR1 LGHNA, CDR2 YNFKEQ. This CDR3 is 16 amino acids long. The chain's CDR3 is CASSQERGGFNSPLHF. CDR3 in DNA: TGTGCCAGCAGCCAAGAACGAGGTGGGTTTAATTCACCCCTCCACTTT.

The table lists this clonotype with a few counts. The chain couples TRBV9 to TRBJ2-7; 7 nucleotides match TRBD2. CDR3 length: 15 residues. V was pared by 0 bases and J by 2 bases, with 5 bases of the junction left unmatched. Germline V gives CDR1 SGDLS, CDR2 YYNGEE. The CDR3 bases are TGTGCCAGCAGCGTAGGTCTAGCGGCGGCCTACGAGCAGTACTTC. As protein: CASSVGLAAAYEQYF. Using reference TRBV9 and TRBJ2-7 for the parts outside the CDR3, the full variable domain is DSGVTQTPKHLITATGQRVTLRCSPRSGDLSVYWYQQSLDQGLQFLIQYYNGEERAKGNILERFSAQQFPDLHSELNLSSLELGDSALYFCASSVGLAAAYEQYFGPGTRLTVT.

The chain combines TRBV6-5 with TRBJ1-2; perhaps TRBD1 as D (5 bases). The CDR3 runs to 13 residues. The V and J ends lost 2 bases and 6 bases respectively, with 10 bases between them. Germline loops: CDR1 MNHEY, CDR2 SVGAGI. The CDR3 sequence: CASSYLGTDGYTF. CDR3 nucleotide sequence: TGTGCCAGCAGTTACCTCGGGACGGATGGCTACACCTTC.

The chain carries TRBV10-3 and TRBJ2-3; 7 bases are a match to TRBD2. Germline CDR1 is ENHRY and CDR2 is SYGVKD. The CDR3 has 14 amino acids. Losses at the gene ends were 10 bases for V and 5 bases for J; bases not matched to a gene: 12. CDR3 nucleotides: TGTGCCACAAGGGGAGGGAGTGTCGGAGATACGCAGTATTTT. Residues: CATRGGSVGDTQYF.

The genes are TRBV11-2 and TRBJ2-4; possible D gene TRBD2, 5 bases. Germline lookup yields CDR1 SGHAT and CDR2 FQNNGV. V dropped 2 bases and J dropped 7 bases, with 9 bases sitting between them. There are 13 residues in the CDR3. CDR3 coding DNA: TGTGCCAGCAGCTTATTCACGGGGAACATTCAGTACTTC. Translating it yields CASSLFTGNIQYF.

This clonotype was seen more than once but under ten times. This chain connects TRBV7-9 to TRBJ1-6; 7 bases match TRBD1. V lost 6 bases to trimming and J lost 7 bases; unmatched junction nucleotides: 9. The CDR3 runs to 15 residues. From germline, CDR1 is SEHNR and CDR2 FQNEAQ (reference sequence). CDR3 region: CASRRTGQRNSPLHF. CDR3 DNA: TGTGCCAGCAGACGGACGGGACAGAGGAATTCACCCCTCCACTTT.

This clonotype was picked up one time. The chain has TRBV10-3 and TRBJ2-7, with a tentative D call TRBD1 (5 bases). Near its end, the DNA agrees better with TRBJ2-5, so the J call may be wrong. The CDR3 has 14 residues. Per germline, CDR1 ENHRY and CDR2 SYGVKD. In nucleotides, the CDR3 is TGTGCCATCAGGGGCCAGGGTGTCCGGGAGACCCAGTACTTC. It specifies CAIRGQGVRETQYF.

This rearrangement joins TRBV5-1 to TRBJ2-5; TRBD1 matches at 7 bases. V lost 9 bases to trimming and J lost 0 bases; unmatched junction nucleotides: 2. CDR3 length equals 12 residues. Germline V gene data show CDR1 as SGHRS and CDR2 as YFSETQ. The CDR3 protein is CATRGNQETQYF. CDR3 DNA sequence: TGCGCCACCAGGGGGAACCAAGAGACCCAGTACTTC. Variable domain in full (rest from reference TRBV5-1 and TRBJ2-5): KAGVTQTPRYLIKTRGQQVTLSCSPISGHRSVSWYQQTPGQGLQFLFEYFSETQRNKGNFPGRFSGRQFSNSRSEMNVSTLELGDSALYLCATRGNQETQYFGPGTRLLVL.

This chain links TRBV6-2 or TRBV6-3 with TRBJ2-7; D is unresolved. The CDR3 is made up of 14 amino acids. V lost 4 bases and J lost 3, with 13 bases in between. Per the germline V gene, CDR1 is MNHEY and CDR2 is SVGEGT. Here the CDR3 reads CASSSRAGVYEQYF. The CDR3 DNA follows: TGTGCCAGCAGTTCTCGGGCAGGAGTCTACGAGCAGTACTTC.

A few counts support this clonotype. The gene calls are TRBV2 and TRBJ2-5; D ambiguous. V shed 3 bases and J shed 3 bases, with 11 bases lying between them. This CDR3 comprises 14 residues. CDR1 SNHLY and CDR2 FYNNEI come from the germline V gene. The CDR3 DNA reads TGTGCCAGCAGTGATGGTCTAGGAAAAGAGACCCAGTACTTC. This translates into CASSDGLGKETQYF.

This chain's CDR3 is CSARDHGGTGQPQHF. The CDR3 nucleotides are TGCAGTGCTAGAGATCATGGTGGGACTGGTCAGCCCCAGCATTTT. The chain uses TRBV20-1 and TRBJ1-5, with D tentatively TRBD1 (5 bases). The CDR3 has 15 residues. Germline CDR1 is DFQATT and CDR2 is SNEGSKA (reference sequence). V was clipped by 0 bases and J by 6 bases, with 15 bases between them.

The chain couples TRBV11-2 to TRBJ2-2, with unresolved D. The CDR3 loop spans 16 amino acids. Germline CDR1 is SGHAT and CDR2 is FQNNGV. V lost 0 bases and J 7 bases, leaving 15 bases between the germline ends. The CDR3 coding sequence is TGTGCCAGCAGCTTAGATCATCGGCTCTTTGGCGGGGAGCTGTTTTTT. Encoded protein: CASSLDHRLFGGELFF.

V gene TRBV4-3 combines with J gene TRBJ2-7; tentatively, D is TRBD1 (6 bases). This CDR3 contains 16 residues. The germline V gene encodes CDR1 LGHNA and CDR2 YSLEER. The V end was cut by 3 bases, the J end by 1 base, with 16 bases between. DNA of the CDR3: TGCGCCAGCAGCCAGGTAAACAGGGTCGGGTCCTACGAGCAGTACTTC. It translates to CASSQVNRVGSYEQYF.

The rearrangement links TRBV5-1 to TRBJ2-5; 8 bases are a match to TRBD2. J gave up 1 base and V 4 bases, and 6 bases lay outside the gene matches. Germline CDR1 is SGHRS and CDR2 is YFSETQ. This CDR3 is built from 15 residues. This chain's CDR3 is CASSPRGGFQETQYF. The CDR3 nucleotides are TGCGCCAGCAGCCCCCGGGGGGGGTTCCAAGAGACCCAGTACTTC.

The gene calls are TRBV7-2 and TRBJ1-2, with no clear D. Germline CDR1 reads SGHTA; CDR2 reads FQGNSA. V lost 3 bases and J lost 13, with 6 bases in between. The CDR3 is made up of 9 amino acids. Written as DNA, the CDR3 is TGTGCCAGCAGCTTTTCACCCACCTTC. It is translated as CASSFSPTF. The variable domain in full, with the rest retrieved from reference TRBV7-2 and TRBJ1-2, is GAGVSQSPSNKVTEKGKDVELRCDPISGHTALYWYRQSLGQGLEFLIYFQGNSAPDKSGLPSDRFSAERTGGSVSTLTIQRTQQEDSAVYLCASSFSPTFGSGTRLTVV.

This sequence joins TRBV7-2 and TRBJ2-5; TRBD1 agrees at 7 bases. V dropped 1 base and J dropped 2; count of bases not matched to a gene: 10. The germline CDR1 and CDR2 sequences are SGHTA and FQGNSA. The CDR3 sequence is 17 residues long. The CDR3 spells CASSLGQGLGTQETQYF. In DNA, the CDR3 is TGTGCCAGCAGCTTAGGACAGGGCCTAGGCACACAAGAGACCCAGTACTTC.

The chain couples TRBV4-1 to TRBJ2-7; D remains ambiguous. Looked up from germline, CDR1 is MGHRA and CDR2 is YSYEKL. Trimming left V 2 bases short and J 7 bases short, with 18 bases between. This CDR3 is built from 15 residues. The CDR3 coding sequence is TGCGCCAGCAGCCAATGGCCAGATGGGAACAATGAGCAGTACTTC. Translating it yields CASSQWPDGNNEQYF.

The CDR3 DNA sequence: TGTGCCAGCAGCCGGAACAGGGTAAATCAGCCCCAGCATTTT. This gives the protein CASSRNRVNQPQHF. This chain connects TRBV5-6 to TRBJ1-5; possibly TRBD1 for D (6 bases). This CDR3 has 14 amino acids. CDR1 SGHDT and CDR2 YYEEEE come from the germline V gene. With 4 bases removed from V and 4 bases from J, the gap between germline ends came to 12 bases.